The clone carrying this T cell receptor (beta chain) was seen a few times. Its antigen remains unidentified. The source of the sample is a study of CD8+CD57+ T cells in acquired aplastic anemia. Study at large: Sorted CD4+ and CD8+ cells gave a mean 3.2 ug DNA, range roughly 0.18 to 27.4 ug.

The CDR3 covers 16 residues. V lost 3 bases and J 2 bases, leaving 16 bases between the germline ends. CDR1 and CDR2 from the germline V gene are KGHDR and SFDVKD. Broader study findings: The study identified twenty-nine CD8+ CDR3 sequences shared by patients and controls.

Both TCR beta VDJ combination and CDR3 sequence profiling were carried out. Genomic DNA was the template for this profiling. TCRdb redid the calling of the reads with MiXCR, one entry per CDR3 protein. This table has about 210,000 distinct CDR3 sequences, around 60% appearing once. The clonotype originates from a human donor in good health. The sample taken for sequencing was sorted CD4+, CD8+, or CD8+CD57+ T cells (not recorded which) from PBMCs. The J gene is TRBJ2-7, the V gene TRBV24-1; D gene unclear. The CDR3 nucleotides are TGTGCCACCAGTGATGCCGTCGGGCACAGCACCTACGAGCAGTACTTC. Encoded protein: CATSDAVGHSTYEQYF.